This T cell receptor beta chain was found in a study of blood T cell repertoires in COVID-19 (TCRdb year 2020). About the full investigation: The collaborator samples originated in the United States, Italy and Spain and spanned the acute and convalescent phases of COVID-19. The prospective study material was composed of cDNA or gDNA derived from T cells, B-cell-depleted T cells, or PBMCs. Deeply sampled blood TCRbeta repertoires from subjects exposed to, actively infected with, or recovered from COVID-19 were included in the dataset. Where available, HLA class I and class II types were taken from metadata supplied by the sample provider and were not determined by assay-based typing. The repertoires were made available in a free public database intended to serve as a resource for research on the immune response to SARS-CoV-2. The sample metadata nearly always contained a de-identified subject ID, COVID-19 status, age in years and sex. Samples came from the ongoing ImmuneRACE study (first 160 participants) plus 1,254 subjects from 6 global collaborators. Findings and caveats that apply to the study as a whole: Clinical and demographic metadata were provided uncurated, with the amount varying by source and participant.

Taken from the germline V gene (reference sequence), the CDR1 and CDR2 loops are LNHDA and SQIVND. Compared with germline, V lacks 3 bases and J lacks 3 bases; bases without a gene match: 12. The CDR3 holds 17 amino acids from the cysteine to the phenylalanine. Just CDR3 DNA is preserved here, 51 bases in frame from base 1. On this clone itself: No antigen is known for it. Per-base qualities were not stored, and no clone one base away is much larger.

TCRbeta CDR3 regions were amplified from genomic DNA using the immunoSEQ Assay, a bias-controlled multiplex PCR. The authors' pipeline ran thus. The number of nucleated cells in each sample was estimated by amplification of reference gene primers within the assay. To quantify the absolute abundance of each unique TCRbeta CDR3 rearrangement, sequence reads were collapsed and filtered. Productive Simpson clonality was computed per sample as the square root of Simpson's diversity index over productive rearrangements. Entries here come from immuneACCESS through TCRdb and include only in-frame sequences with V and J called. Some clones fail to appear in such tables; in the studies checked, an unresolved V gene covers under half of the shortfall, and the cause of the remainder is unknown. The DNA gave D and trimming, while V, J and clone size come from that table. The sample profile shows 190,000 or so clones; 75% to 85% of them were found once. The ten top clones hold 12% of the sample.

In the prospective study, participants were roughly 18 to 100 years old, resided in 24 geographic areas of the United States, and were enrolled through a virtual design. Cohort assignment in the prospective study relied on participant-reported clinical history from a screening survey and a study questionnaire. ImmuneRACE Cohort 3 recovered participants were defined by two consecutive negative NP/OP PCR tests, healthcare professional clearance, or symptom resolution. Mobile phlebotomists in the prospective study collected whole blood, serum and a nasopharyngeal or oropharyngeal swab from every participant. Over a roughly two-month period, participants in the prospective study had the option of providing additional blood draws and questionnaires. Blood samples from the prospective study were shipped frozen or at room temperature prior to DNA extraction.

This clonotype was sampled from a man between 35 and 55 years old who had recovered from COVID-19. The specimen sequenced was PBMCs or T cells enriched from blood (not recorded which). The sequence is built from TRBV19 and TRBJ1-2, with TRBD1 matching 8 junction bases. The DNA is TGTGCCAGTAGTATCCGGACAGGGACTGGTAACGACTATGGCTACACCTTC. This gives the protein CASSIRTGTGNDYGYTF.